This TCR beta chain was found in a study of technical replicates of blood from a handful of donors. V lost 3 bases to trimming and J lost 2 bases, with 14 bases between them. Germline V gives CDR1 MGHRA, CDR2 YSYEKL. The CDR3 spans 15 residues. Clones were sequenced by immunoSEQ multiplex PCR, and TCRdb holds only the in-frame ones, with some missing. The data hold about 70,000 clones, with around 97% observed a single time. The chain has TRBV4-1 and TRBJ2-7; maybe TRBD1 (6 bases). The sequence was obtained from a human donor in good health. The sample taken for sequencing was T cells isolated from PBMCs. The CDR3 region is CASSQIQNRAYEQYF. The CDR3 bases are TGCGCCAGCAGCCAGATCCAAAACAGGGCCTACGAGCAGTACTTC.